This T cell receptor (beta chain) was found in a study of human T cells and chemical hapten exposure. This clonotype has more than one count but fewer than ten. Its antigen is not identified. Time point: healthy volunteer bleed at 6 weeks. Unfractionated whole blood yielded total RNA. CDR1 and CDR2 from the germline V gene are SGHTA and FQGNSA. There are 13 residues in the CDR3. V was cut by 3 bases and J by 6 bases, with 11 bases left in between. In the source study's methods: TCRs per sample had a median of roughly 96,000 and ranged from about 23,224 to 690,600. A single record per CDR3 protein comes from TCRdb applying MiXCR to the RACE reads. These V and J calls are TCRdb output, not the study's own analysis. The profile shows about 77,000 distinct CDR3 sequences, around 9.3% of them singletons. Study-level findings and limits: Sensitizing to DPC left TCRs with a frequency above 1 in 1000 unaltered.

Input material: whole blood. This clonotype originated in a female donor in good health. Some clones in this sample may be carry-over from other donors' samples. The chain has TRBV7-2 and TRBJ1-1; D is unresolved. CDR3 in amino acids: CASSLQEWAEAFF. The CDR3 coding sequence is TGTGCCAGCAGCTTGCAGGAGTGGGCTGAAGCTTTCTTT.